The subject of this entry is one T cell receptor beta chain. Sequencing used immunoSEQ multiplex PCR; TCRdb keeps in-frame clones, though not all of them. The sample includes roughly 14,000 clones, around 70% of them seen just once. Germline V lookup: CDR1 WNHNN, CDR2 SYGVQD (reference sequence). With V trimmed by 0 bases and J by 6 bases, 7 bases remained unmatched. The CDR3 consists of 15 residues. This sample was taken from a study of neoadjuvant anti-PD-1 for oral cavity cancer. Indicated time point: after neoadjuvant nivolumab, at surgical resection. This sequence originates from a person between 40 and 79 years old with oral cavity squamous cell carcinoma. This chain joins TRBV10-1 and TRBJ2-7, with TRBD2 matching 8 bases. The sequencing here drew on PBMCs, taken after nivolumab (anti-PD-1) treatment. CDR3 amino acids: CASSESTGGRSEQYF. Written as DNA, the CDR3 is TGCGCCAGCAGTGAGTCAACGGGAGGGAGAAGCGAGCAGTACTTC.